This T cell receptor (beta chain) is drawn from a study of human T cells and chemical hapten exposure. This clonotype was recorded a few times. The length of the CDR3 is 16 residues. Between the trimmed V and J ends, which lost 7 bases and 0 bases, there was a span of 13 bases. Germline values: CDR1 SNHLY, CDR2 FYNNEI. Time point specified: patch test 1, 2 weeks after DPC sensitization. Sample treatment: therapeutic diphenylcyclopropenone sensitization with weekly scalp DPC. One entry per CDR3 protein results from TCRdb running MiXCR on the RACE reads. The sample comprises roughly 180,000 distinct CDR3 sequences, around 20% of which are singletons, and roughly 6.7% rests with the top ten.

The chain carries TRBV2 and TRBJ1-6, with D unresolved. The TCR originated in a woman aged 50 to 65 with alopecia areata. Some clones in this sample may be carry-over from other donors' samples. Sequenced here: whole blood, sampled in connection with sensitization to the hapten diphenylcyclopropenone (DPC). The CDR3 DNA is TGTGCCAGCACAGTCAGACTAAGCTCCTATAATTCACCCCTCCACTTT. Its translation is CASTVRLSSYNSPLHF.